The present TCR beta chain was sequenced within a study of T cell responses to AZD1222 COVID-19 vaccine. Overall study findings and caveats: Among AZD1222 vaccinees, only six or seven were seropositive at baseline.

To note about this clone: Its target is not known.

CDR3 size: 15 residues. Germline CDR1 and CDR2: SQVTM and ANQGSEA. The V end lost 3 bases, the J end lost 1 base, and 13 bases lay between the germline ends. Sequenced by immunoSEQ multiplex PCR; TCRdb stores in-frame clones only, minus some. The data contain approximately 110,000 clones, more than 85% of them singletons. The gene calls are TRBV29-1 and TRBJ2-1, with D perhaps TRBD1 (6 bases). The sequencing here drew on peripheral blood, taken on day 0 of AZD1222 vaccination. This clonotype originated in an adult in good health. CDR3 nucleotide sequence: TGCAGCGTTGAGACGCACGGACAGTCCTACAATGAGCAGTTCTTC. This translates into CSVETHGQSYNEQFF.